This entry lists 4 T cell receptor beta chains sequenced from one sample in a study of T cell repertoires in cytomegalovirus infection. No antigen has been assigned to these receptors. Via MiXCR, TCRdb re-called the reads, giving one row per CDR3 protein. Of 140,000 to 150,000 distinct CDR3 sequences listed, 25% to 35% were seen once; the top ten hold roughly 51%. Sequences were derived from CD8+ T cells from cultured PBMCs, sampled from culture after CMV antigen stimulation. These TCRs come from a human donor in good health (CMV status not recorded). Some clones in this sample may be carry-over from other donors' samples.

This clonotype was counted only a few times. The chain joins TRBV27 to TRBJ1-5; D gene uncertain. The germline V and J ends were trimmed by 5 bases and 5 bases, with 13 bases remaining between them. Germline V gene data show CDR1 as MNHEY and CDR2 as SMNVEV (reference sequence). The CDR3 loop spans 14 amino acids. CDR3 in DNA: TGTGCCAGCAGTCCCGAAGGGTCGTATCAGCCCCAGCATTTT. Translated, it gives CASSPEGSYQPQHF.

The chain carries TRBV19 and TRBJ2-6; D is unclear. Trimming removed 0 bases at V and 2 bases at J, with 5 bases between. CDR1 LNHDA and CDR2 SQIVND come from the germline V gene (reference sequence). The CDR3 extends over 15 amino acids. The CDR3 DNA is TGTGCCAGTAGTATAGATCTGGCTGGGGCCAACGTCCTGACTTTC. Amino acid sequence: CASSIDLAGANVLTF.

This chain joins TRBV10-3 and TRBJ2-3, with D possibly matching TRBD2 (6 bases). CDR1 ENHRY and CDR2 SYGVKD come from the germline V gene. The CDR3 has 16 amino acids. Trimming removed 1 base from V and 0 bases from J, with 11 bases in between. The CDR3 loop reads CAISELTSVSTDTQYF. The CDR3 nucleotides read TGTGCCATCAGTGAGTTGACTAGTGTGAGCACAGATACGCAGTATTTT.

V usage is TRBV2 and J usage is TRBJ2-2; the D gene is possibly TRBD2 (7 bases). CDR1 is SNHLY, CDR2 FYNNEI, per germline. Trimming shortened V by 6 bases and J by 7 bases, and 15 bases separated the two germline ends. CDR3 length equals 14 residues. The CDR3 bases are TGTGCCAGCAGGGGGGGGGGCTTTGGCGGGGAGCTGTTTTTT. This sequence encodes CASRGGGFGGELFF.